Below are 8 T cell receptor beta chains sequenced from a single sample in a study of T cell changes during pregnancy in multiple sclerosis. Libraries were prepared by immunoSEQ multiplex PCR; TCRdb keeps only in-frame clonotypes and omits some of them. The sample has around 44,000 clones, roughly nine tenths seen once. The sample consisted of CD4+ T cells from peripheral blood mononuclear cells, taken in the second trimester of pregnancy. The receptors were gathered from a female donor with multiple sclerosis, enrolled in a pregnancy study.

DNA for the CDR3: TGTGCCAGACCCACAGGGGGTAACTATGGCTACACCTTC. Its translation: CARPTGGNYGYTF. This rearrangement joins TRBV9 to TRBJ1-2; 8 bases line up with TRBD1. Germline CDR1 is SGDLS and CDR2 is YYNGEE. The CDR3 is 13 residues long. The ends lost 8 bases at V and 1 base at J; junction bases unmatched: 4.

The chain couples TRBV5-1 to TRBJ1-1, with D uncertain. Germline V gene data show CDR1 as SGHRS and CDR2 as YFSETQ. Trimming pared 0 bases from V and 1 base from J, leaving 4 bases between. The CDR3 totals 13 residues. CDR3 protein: CASSLGKNTEAFF. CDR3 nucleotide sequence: TGCGCCAGCAGCTTGGGTAAGAACACTGAAGCTTTCTTT.

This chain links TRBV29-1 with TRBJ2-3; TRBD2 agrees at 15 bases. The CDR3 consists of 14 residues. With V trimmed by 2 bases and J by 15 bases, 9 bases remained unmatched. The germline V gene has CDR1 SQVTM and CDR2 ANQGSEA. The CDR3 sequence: CSVELPGLAGGHYF. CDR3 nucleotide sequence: TGCAGCGTTGAACTCCCGGGACTAGCGGGAGGTCACTATTTT.

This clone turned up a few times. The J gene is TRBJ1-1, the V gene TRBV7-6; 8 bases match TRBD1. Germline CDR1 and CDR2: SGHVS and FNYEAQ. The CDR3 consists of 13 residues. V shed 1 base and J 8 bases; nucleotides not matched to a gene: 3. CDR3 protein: CASSLGQGTEAFF. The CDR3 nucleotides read TGTGCCAGCAGCTTAGGACAGGGGACCGAAGCTTTCTTT.

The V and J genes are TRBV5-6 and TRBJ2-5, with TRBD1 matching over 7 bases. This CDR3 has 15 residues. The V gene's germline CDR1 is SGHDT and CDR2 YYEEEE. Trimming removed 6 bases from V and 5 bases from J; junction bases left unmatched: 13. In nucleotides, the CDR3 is TGTGCCAGCACCCTATGGACAGGCTGGAGGGAGACCCAGTACTTC. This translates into CASTLWTGWRETQYF.

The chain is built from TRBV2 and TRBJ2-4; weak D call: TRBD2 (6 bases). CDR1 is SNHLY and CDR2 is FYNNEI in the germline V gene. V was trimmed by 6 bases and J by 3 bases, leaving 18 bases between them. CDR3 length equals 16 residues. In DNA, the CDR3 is TGTGCCAGCAGCGTCCAGACTAGTTGGGTCAAAAACATTCAGTACTTC. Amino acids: CASSVQTSWVKNIQYF.

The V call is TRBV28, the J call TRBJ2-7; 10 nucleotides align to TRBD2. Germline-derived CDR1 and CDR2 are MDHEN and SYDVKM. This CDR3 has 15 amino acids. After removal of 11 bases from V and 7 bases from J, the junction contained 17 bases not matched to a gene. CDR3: CALMGKAGGPGEQYF. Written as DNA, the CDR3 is TGTGCCCTAATGGGGAAAGCGGGAGGGCCGGGGGAGCAGTACTTC.

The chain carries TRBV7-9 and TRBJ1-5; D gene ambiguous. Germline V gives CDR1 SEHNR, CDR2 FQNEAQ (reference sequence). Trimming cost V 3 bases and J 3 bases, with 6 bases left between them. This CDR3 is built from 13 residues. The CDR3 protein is CASSLGNNQPQHF. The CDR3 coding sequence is TGTGCCAGCAGCTTGGGCAACAATCAGCCCCAGCATTTT.